This TCR beta chain was captured in a study of cytomegalovirus exposure and HLA in healthy donors. Findings and caveats of the study: The study listed 164 cytomegalovirus-associated TCR beta chains.

This CDR3 has 13 residues. Trimming took 0 bases from V and 7 from J, leaving 11 bases between them. Germline CDR1 reads SGHRS; CDR2 reads YFSETQ. Regarding this clone: Its antigen is not identified.

Repertoires were generated with immunoSEQ multiplex PCR, while TCRdb's copy carries only in-frame clones and drops some. The sample lists roughly 120,000 clones, about 82% occurring once. The receptor was isolated from a man aged 18 to 29 in good health and CMV-seronegative. The chain recombines TRBV5-1 with TRBJ2-7, with D perhaps matching TRBD1 (5 bases). The sample was PBMCs. The CDR3 nucleotides are TGCGCCAGCAGCTTGGGACAGTCCTGGGAGCAGTACTTC. Its translation is CASSLGQSWEQYF.